The T cell receptor (beta chain) described here comes from a study of spatial heterogeneity in lung cancer. Time point noted: sample taken at primary tumor resection. Without sorting, whole RNA was sequenced from tumor, nontumor lung or frozen PBMC. Each TCR cDNA molecule bore a unique molecular identifier. A single record per CDR3 protein comes from TCRdb applying MiXCR to the 5' RACE reads. The repertoire consists of 85,000 to 100,000 distinct CDR3 sequences, with roughly 12% occurring once and the leading ten covering over 40%. Unmatched junction bases numbered 11, after V lost 3 bases and J lost 7 bases. CDR3 length: 15 residues. Germline CDR1 and CDR2: SGDLS and YYNGEE.

The material sequenced was PBMCs, taken at surgery. This sequence was found in a male donor with early-stage non-small cell lung cancer. The rearrangement joins TRBV9 to TRBJ2-3; 7 bases align to TRBD2. In DNA form, the CDR3 reads TGTGCCAGCAGCGGGGGAGGGACGATCACGTATACGCAGTATTTT. It yields the protein CASSGGGTITYTQYF.